Presented here are 19 T cell receptor beta chains from one specimen sequenced in a study of blood T cell repertoires in COVID-19. Method: immunoSEQ multiplex PCR; TCRdb's copy keeps in-frame clones and lacks some. The repertoire has about 120,000 clones, around 90% of them found once; the top ten carry about 7.7%. Sequencing used peripheral blood. The source is a human donor in a cohort sampled during active COVID-19.

The J gene is TRBJ1-2, the V gene TRBV28, with 8 nucleotides matching TRBD1. The CDR3 contains 18 residues. J lost 7 bases, V lost 4 bases, and 20 bases had no gene match. Germline-derived CDR1 and CDR2 are MDHEN and SYDVKM. DNA for the CDR3: TGTGCCAGCAGTTCAGGGGGCCCCCCCGGGCGACAGGGTACTGGCTACACCTTC. Its protein is CASSSGGPPGRQGTGYTF.

This clone was seen a handful of times. The chain has TRBV4-2 and TRBJ1-1; TRBD1 matches 9 bases. Germline CDR1 reads LGHNA; CDR2 reads YNFKEQ. The CDR3 has 14 amino acids. The trim removed 3 bases at V and 6 bases at J, leaving 5 bases unmatched. The CDR3 loop is CASSQPGQGPEAFF. CDR3 DNA: TGTGCCAGCAGCCAGCCGGGACAGGGACCTGAAGCTTTCTTT.

The V gene is TRBV7-9, the J gene TRBJ2-7; perhaps TRBD2 as D (6 bases). The V gene's germline CDR1 is SEHNR and CDR2 FQNEAQ (reference sequence). The CDR3 spans 13 residues. V lost 4 bases and J lost 4, with 11 bases in between. Here the CDR3 DNA reads TGTGCCAGCAGCTCCCTCGGGGGTTACGAGCAGTACTTC. Protein: CASSSLGGYEQYF. The whole variable domain, filled in from reference TRBV7-9 and TRBJ2-7, reads DTGVSQNPRHKITKRGQNVTFRCDPISEHNRLYWYRQTLGQGPEFLTYFQNEAQLEKSRLLSDRFSAERPKGSFSTLEIQRTEQGDSAMYLCASSSLGGYEQYFGPGTRLTVT.

The gene calls are TRBV11-3 and TRBJ2-7, with 10 bases matching TRBD1. The V gene end was trimmed by 1 base and the J gene end by 4 bases; junction bases not matched to a gene: 7. CDR1 is SGHNT and CDR2 is YENEEA in the germline V gene. The CDR3 has 16 residues. This chain's CDR3 is CASSLGRQGARYEQYF. DNA of the CDR3: TGTGCCAGCAGCTTAGGGAGACAGGGGGCAAGATACGAGCAGTACTTC.

The J gene is TRBJ1-4, the V gene TRBV10-3; TRBD1 matches 8 bases. The CDR3 totals 14 residues. Germline assignment: CDR1 ENHRY and CDR2 SYGVKD. J gave up 6 bases and V 7 bases, and 7 bases lay outside the gene matches. The CDR3 sequence: CAINDRGTDEKLFF. The CDR3 region has the DNA TGTGCCATCAACGACAGGGGTACGGATGAAAAACTGTTTTTT.

V and J are TRBV18 and TRBJ2-5; D is ambiguous. CDR1 KGHSH and CDR2 LQKENI come from the germline V gene. Trimming removed 6 bases at V and 6 bases at J, with 14 bases between. The CDR3 contains 13 residues. The CDR3 DNA reads as TGTGCCAGCTCCCCCCCGCAGGCCAAGACCCAGTACTTC. Translated: CASSPPQAKTQYF.

The chain employs TRBV3-1 (or the pseudogene TRBV3-2) and TRBJ2-1; D perhaps matches TRBD2 (6 bases). V lost 1 base to trimming and J lost 9 bases, with 28 bases between them. The CDR3 covers 19 residues. Germline lookup yields CDR1 LGHDT and CDR2 YNNKEL (reference sequence). The CDR3 loop reads CASSQVTSNLGVRVGEQFF. The CDR3 DNA reads TGTGCCAGCAGCCAAGTAACTAGCAATTTGGGGGTCAGGGTAGGTGAGCAGTTCTTC.

This chain connects TRBV27 to TRBJ2-1, with TRBD1 matching 8 bases. Germline CDR1 MNHEY, CDR2 SMNVEV (reference sequence). V was clipped by 4 bases and J by 4 bases; unmatched bases: 6. The CDR3 runs to 15 residues. This CDR3 reads CASSSGTGSYNEQFF. CDR3 coding DNA: TGTGCCAGCAGTTCCGGGACAGGCTCATACAATGAGCAGTTCTTC.

The chain is built from TRBV3-1 (or the pseudogene TRBV3-2) and TRBJ1-2; unclear D gene. The germline V gene has CDR1 LGHDT and CDR2 YNNKEL (reference sequence). V was pared by 1 base and J by 0 bases, with 12 bases between. CDR3 size: 16 residues. CDR3: CASSQASVWSNYGYTF. The CDR3 DNA is TGTGCCAGCAGCCAAGCGTCGGTGTGGTCTAACTATGGCTACACCTTC.

The chain carries TRBV2 and TRBJ1-5; no firm D call. Germline CDR1 SNHLY, CDR2 FYNNEI. The CDR3 totals 13 residues. V was shortened by 8 bases and J by 7 bases, with 15 bases between the two germline ends. The CDR3: CASGTQAGQPQHF. The DNA of the CDR3 is TGTGCCAGCGGCACGCAGGCGGGCCAGCCCCAGCATTTT.

This chain links TRBV18 with TRBJ2-5; D unclear. CDR1 is KGHSH, CDR2 LQKENI, per germline. The CDR3 is 12 residues long. With 6 bases removed from V and 1 base from J, the gap between germline ends came to 6 bases. The CDR3 reads CASSPTQETQYF. CDR3 sequence (DNA): TGTGCCAGCTCCCCTACCCAAGAGACCCAGTACTTC.

CDR3 protein: CASSSGTGAVGDTQYF. DNA of the CDR3: TGTGCCAGCAGCTCCGGGACAGGCGCCGTAGGGGATACGCAGTATTTT. The chain carries TRBV7-3 and TRBJ2-3, with 8 bases identical to TRBD1. V gave up 4 bases and J gave up 6 bases; unmatched junction bases: 12. CDR1 SGHTA and CDR2 FQGTGA come from the germline V gene. The CDR3 is 16 residues long.

The rearrangement joins TRBV9 to TRBJ2-3; 8 bases match TRBD2. The V segment lost 7 bases and the J segment 0 bases; nucleotides outside the gene matches: 10. The CDR3 sequence is 16 residues long. The germline V gene encodes CDR1 SGDLS and CDR2 YYNGEE. The CDR3 DNA reads as TGTGCCAGCGCCCGAGGTAGCGGGGATAGCACAGATACGCAGTATTTT. Translation gives CASARGSGDSTDTQYF.

This clone appeared a few times. This chain uses TRBV21-1 with TRBJ2-2; the DNA was not used to check the table's D call, TRBD1. TRBV21-1 is termed a pseudogene. This CDR3 is 14 amino acids long. The CDR3 is CASSSPAGTGELFF. CDR3 DNA sequence: TGTGCCAGCAGCAGCCCGGCAGGGACCGGGGAGCTGTTTTTT.

This chain joins TRBV29-1 and TRBJ1-1; D remains unclear. The length of the CDR3 is 9 residues. The germline gives CDR1 SQVTM, CDR2 ANQGSEA. V lost 4 bases and J lost 7, with 4 bases in between. The CDR3 region has the DNA TGCAGCGTTGGACATGAAGCTTTCTTT. This gives the protein CSVGHEAFF.

The chain uses TRBV5-1 and TRBJ2-7; 11 nucleotides match TRBD2. V was pared by 2 bases and J by 3 bases, with 7 bases of the junction left unmatched. Germline V CDR1 and CDR2: SGHRS, YFSETQ. The CDR3 has 16 amino acids. CDR3 region: CASSFIGTSGYYEQYF. The CDR3 nucleotides are TGCGCCAGCAGCTTCATAGGGACTAGCGGTTACTACGAGCAGTACTTC. The full variable domain, rest sourced from reference TRBV5-1 and TRBJ2-7, is KAGVTQTPRYLIKTRGQQVTLSCSPISGHRSVSWYQQTPGQGLQFLFEYFSETQRNKGNFPGRFSGRQFSNSRSEMNVSTLELGDSALYLCASSFIGTSGYYEQYFGPGTRLTVT.

The rearrangement uses TRBV25-1 and TRBJ2-7; the D gene is possibly TRBD2 (6 bases). The CDR3 is 17 residues long. CDR1 is MGHDK and CDR2 is SYGVNS in the germline V gene. Trimming pared 4 bases from V and 0 bases from J, leaving 19 bases between. This CDR3 reads CASSGRRVSHRSYEQYF. The CDR3, as DNA: TGTGCCAGCAGTGGTCGGAGGGTTTCCCACCGCTCCTACGAGCAGTACTTC.

The chain joins TRBV5-1 to TRBJ2-6; D uncertain. Germline V gene sequence: CDR1 SGHRS, CDR2 YFSETQ. V dropped 9 bases and J dropped 0 bases, with 16 bases sitting between them. This CDR3 comprises 16 residues. The CDR3 sequence is CATAPGHSSGANVLTF. The CDR3 DNA follows: TGCGCCACCGCGCCTGGGCACAGCTCTGGGGCCAACGTCCTGACTTTC.

The chain uses TRBV5-6 and TRBJ1-1, with 9 bases that match TRBD1. The trim removed 4 bases at V and 0 bases at J, leaving 4 bases unmatched. The CDR3 length is 15 residues. The germline V gene has CDR1 SGHDT and CDR2 YYEEEE. The CDR3 DNA reads as TGTGCCAGCAGCCCCGGGACAGGGATGAACACTGAAGCTTTCTTT. It translates to CASSPGTGMNTEAFF.